This is a list of T cell receptor beta chains from one sample in a study of T cell responses to AZD1222 COVID-19 vaccine. Profiled with immunoSEQ multiplex PCR; TCRdb holds only in-frame clones, not every one. The table has some 170,000 clones, over 80% seen once. This specimen consisted of peripheral blood, obtained 28 days after the second dose of the MenACWY control vaccine. The receptors shown here come from an adult who received the MenACWY meningococcal vaccine as a control. Each CDR3 is given with its conserved first and last residue. The D gene is left open where the match is weak. Size is omitted from some rows. Given values are once, few, many or a class for expanded clones.

V	size	D	J	CDR3	DNA
TRBV28	NA	NA	TRBJ1-2	CASSGDVTYGYTF	TGTGCCAGCAGCGGAGATGTGACCTATGGCTACACCTTC
TRBV7-2	once	NA	TRBJ2-7	CASTAYILSEQYF	TGTGCCAGCACCGCTTATATCCTCTCCGAGCAGTACTTC
TRBV7-6	NA	TRBD1	TRBJ1-3	CASSLDRRSGNTIYF	TGTGCCAGCAGCCTGGACAGGCGTTCTGGAAACACCATATATTTT
TRBV28	NA	NA	TRBJ2-3	CASSLPRQTDTQYF	TGTGCCAGCAGTCTCCCCCGACAGACAGATACGCAGTATTTT
TRBV7-2	NA	TRBD1	TRBJ2-7	CASSLEGTGAPEQYF	TGTGCCAGCAGCTTAGAAGGGACAGGGGCTCCCGAGCAGTACTTC
TRBV6-5	NA	TRBD1	TRBJ1-2	CASLGRQGYGYTF	TGTGCCAGCTTGGGGAGACAGGGCTATGGCTACACCTTC
TRBV15	once	TRBD2	TRBJ2-1	CATSEEGTKLLYNEQFF	TGTGCCACCAGCGAAGAAGGGACTAAATTATTATACAATGAGCAGTTCTTC
TRBV7-9	NA	NA	TRBJ2-7	CASSLLYEQYF	TGTGCCAGCAGCTTATTGTACGAGCAGTACTTC
TRBV27	NA	NA	TRBJ1-6	CASSSHGQPMGNSPLHF	TGTGCCAGCAGTTCCCATGGACAGCCCATGGGGAATTCACCCCTCCACTTT
TRBV27	NA	TRBD1	TRBJ2-7	CASSPRQGHEQYF	TGTGCCAGCAGTCCCAGACAGGGCCACGAGCAGTACTTC
TRBV10-2	NA	NA	TRBJ2-4	CASSEGPGASVLAKNIQYF	TGCGCCAGCAGTGAGGGGCCAGGAGCCTCTGTCCTAGCCAAAAACATTCAGTACTTC
TRBV6-5	NA	NA	TRBJ1-2	CASSYSGQGYGYTF	TGTGCCAGCAGTTATAGCGGCCAGGGCTATGGCTACACCTTC
TRBV9	once	TRBD1	TRBJ2-1	CASSPGQGFYNEQFF	TGTGCCAGCAGCCCCGGACAGGGTTTCTACAATGAGCAGTTCTTC
TRBV11-2	NA	TRBD2	TRBJ2-1	CASSVGLALAGVRKFF	TGTGCCAGCAGCGTGGGGCTGGCCCTAGCGGGAGTTAGAAAGTTCTTC
TRBV5-4	NA	NA	TRBJ2-7	CASSLAGQRADLYEQYF	TGTGCCAGCAGCTTGGCCGGGCAGAGGGCCGATCTCTACGAGCAGTACTTC
TRBV4-2	NA	TRBD2	TRBJ2-1	CASSQGLAGVHEQFF	TGTGCCAGCAGCCAGGGACTAGCGGGAGTGCATGAGCAGTTCTTC
TRBV7-2	NA	NA	TRBJ1-5	CASSLDRSDQPQHF	TGTGCCAGCAGCTTAGACAGATCCGATCAGCCCCAGCATTTT
TRBV27	NA	TRBD1	TRBJ1-1	CVSRDRGGREAFF	TGTGTCAGCAGGGACAGGGGAGGTCGTGAAGCTTTCTTT
TRBV6-5	NA	NA	TRBJ1-5	CASFLPRGFNQPQHF	TGTGCCAGCTTCCTGCCCCGGGGCTTCAATCAGCCCCAGCATTTT
TRBV19	NA	NA	TRBJ2-7	CASSIDPADGGEQYF	TGTGCCAGTAGTATAGATCCCGCCGATGGCGGCGAGCAGTACTTC
TRBV5-1	few	TRBD1	TRBJ1-1	CASDKTGTGGIDEAFF	TGCGCCAGCGACAAAACCGGGACAGGGGGAATTGATGAAGCTTTCTTT
TRBV5-1	NA	NA	TRBJ2-2	CASSLGVRGTGELFF	TGCGCCAGCAGCTTGGGGGTCAGGGGCACCGGGGAGCTGTTTTTT
TRBV28	few	NA	TRBJ1-1	CASSVTVRGAFF	TGTGCCAGCAGTGTCACTGTAAGGGGAGCTTTCTTT
TRBV27	NA	NA	TRBJ2-1	CASSLNSYNEQFF	TGTGCCAGCAGTTTAAACTCCTACAATGAGCAGTTCTTC
TRBV7-2	once	TRBD1	TRBJ2-3	CASSLTGGNPDTQYF	TGTGCCAGCAGCTTAACAGGGGGCAACCCAGATACGCAGTATTTT
TRBV14	NA	NA	TRBJ1-6	CASSQDPGAGSPLHF	TGTGCCAGCAGCCAAGATCCCGGGGCTGGATCACCCCTCCACTTT
TRBV5-8	NA	NA	TRBJ1-4	CASNTRRANEKLFF	TGTGCCAGCAACACCCGACGGGCTAATGAAAAACTGTTTTTT
TRBV7-9	NA	TRBD2	TRBJ2-1	CASSASSSGSSYNEQFF	TGTGCCAGCAGCGCCTCATCTAGCGGCAGCTCCTACAATGAGCAGTTCTTC
TRBV10-2	NA	NA	TRBJ1-5	CASSALGVDQPQHF	TGCGCCAGCAGCGCCCTTGGGGTTGATCAGCCCCAGCATTTT
TRBV11-3	NA	TRBD2	TRBJ2-3	CASSLGLAEGDTQYF	TGTGCCAGCAGCTTAGGACTAGCGGAGGGGGATACGCAGTATTTT
TRBV10-3	NA	TRBD1	TRBJ1-1	CAISAGPGQGGGNTEAFF	TGTGCCATCAGTGCGGGGCCGGGACAGGGTGGTGGGAACACTGAAGCTTTCTTT